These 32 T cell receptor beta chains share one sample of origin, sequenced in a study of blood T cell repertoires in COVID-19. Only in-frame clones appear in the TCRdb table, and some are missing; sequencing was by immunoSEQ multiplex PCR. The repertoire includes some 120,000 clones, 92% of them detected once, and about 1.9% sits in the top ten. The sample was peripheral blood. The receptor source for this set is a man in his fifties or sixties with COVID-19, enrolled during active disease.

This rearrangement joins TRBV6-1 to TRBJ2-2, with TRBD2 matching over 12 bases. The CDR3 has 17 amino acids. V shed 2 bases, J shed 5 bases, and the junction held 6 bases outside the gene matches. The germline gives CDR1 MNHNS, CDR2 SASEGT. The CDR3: CASSETQGLAGTGELFF. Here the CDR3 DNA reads TGTGCCAGCAGTGAAACGCAGGGACTAGCGGGTACCGGGGAGCTGTTTTTT.

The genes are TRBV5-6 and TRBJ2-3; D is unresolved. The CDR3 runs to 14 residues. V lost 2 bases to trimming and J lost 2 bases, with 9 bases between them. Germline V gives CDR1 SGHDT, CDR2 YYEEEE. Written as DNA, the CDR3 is TGTGCCAGCAGCTTCGGGTACACCACAGATACGCAGTATTTT. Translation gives CASSFGYTTDTQYF.

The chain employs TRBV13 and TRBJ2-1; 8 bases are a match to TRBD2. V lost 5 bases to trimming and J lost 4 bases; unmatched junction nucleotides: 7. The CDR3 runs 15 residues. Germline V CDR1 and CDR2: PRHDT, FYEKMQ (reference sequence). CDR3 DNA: TGTGCCAGCAGCCTCGGGAGGGCCGAGTACAATGAGCAGTTCTTC. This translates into CASSLGRAEYNEQFF.

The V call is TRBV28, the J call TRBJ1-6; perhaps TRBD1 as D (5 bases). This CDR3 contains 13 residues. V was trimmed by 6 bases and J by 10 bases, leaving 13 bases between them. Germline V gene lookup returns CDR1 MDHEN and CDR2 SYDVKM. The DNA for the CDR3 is TGTGCCAGCAGGGCACAGGTTAGCTCACCCCTCCACTTT. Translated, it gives CASRAQVSSPLHF.

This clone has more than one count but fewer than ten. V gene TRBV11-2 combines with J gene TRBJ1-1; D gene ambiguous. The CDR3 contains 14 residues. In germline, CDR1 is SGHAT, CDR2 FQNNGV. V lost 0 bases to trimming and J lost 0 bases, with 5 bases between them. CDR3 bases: TGTGCCAGCAGCTTAGATCCAGTGAACACTGAAGCTTTCTTT. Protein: CASSLDPVNTEAFF.

The CDR3 is CASGQGTLGDEQFF. CDR3 nucleotide sequence: TGTGCCAGCGGCCAGGGGACCCTGGGCGATGAGCAGTTCTTC. The V gene is TRBV2, the J gene TRBJ2-1; possibly TRBD1 for D (6 bases). The CDR3 has 14 residues. V was shortened by 8 bases and J by 8 bases, with 19 bases between the two germline ends. Germline V gene data show CDR1 as SNHLY and CDR2 as FYNNEI.

Here the CDR3 reads CASSQTGGSYEQYV. The CDR3 region has the DNA TGTGCCAGCAGCCAGACAGGGGGCTCCTACGAGCAGTACGTC. The chain combines TRBV11-2 with TRBJ2-7; 9 nucleotides line up with TRBD1. J was trimmed by 0 bases and V by 5 bases; bases with no gene match: 2. CDR3 length equals 14 residues. Germline V gene lookup returns CDR1 SGHAT and CDR2 FQNNGV.

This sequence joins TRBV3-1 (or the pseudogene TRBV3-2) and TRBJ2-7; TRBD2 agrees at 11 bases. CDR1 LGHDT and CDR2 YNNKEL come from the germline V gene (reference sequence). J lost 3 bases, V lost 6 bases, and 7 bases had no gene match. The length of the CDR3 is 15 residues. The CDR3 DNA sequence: TGTGCCAGCAGAGATCTAGCGGGAGGTAACTACGAGCAGTACTTC. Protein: CASRDLAGGNYEQYF.

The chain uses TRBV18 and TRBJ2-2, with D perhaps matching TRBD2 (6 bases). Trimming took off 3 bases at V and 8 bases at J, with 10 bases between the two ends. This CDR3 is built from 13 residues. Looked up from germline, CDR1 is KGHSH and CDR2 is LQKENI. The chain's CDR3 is CASSPRGEGELFF. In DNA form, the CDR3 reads TGTGCCAGCTCACCCCGCGGGGAGGGGGAGCTGTTTTTT.

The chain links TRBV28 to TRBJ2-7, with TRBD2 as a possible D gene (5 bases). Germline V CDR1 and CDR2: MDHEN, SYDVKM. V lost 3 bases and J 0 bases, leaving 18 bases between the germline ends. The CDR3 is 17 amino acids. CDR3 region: CASSFPPLTGYSYEQYF. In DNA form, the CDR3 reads TGTGCCAGCAGTTTTCCCCCCCTCACGGGATACTCCTACGAGCAGTACTTC.

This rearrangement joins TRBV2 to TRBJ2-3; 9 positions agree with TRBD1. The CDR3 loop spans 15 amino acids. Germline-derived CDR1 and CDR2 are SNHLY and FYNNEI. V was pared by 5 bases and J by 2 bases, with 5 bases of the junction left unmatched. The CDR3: CASSSRDRVTDTQYF. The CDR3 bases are TGTGCCAGCAGTAGTCGGGACAGGGTCACAGATACGCAGTATTTT.

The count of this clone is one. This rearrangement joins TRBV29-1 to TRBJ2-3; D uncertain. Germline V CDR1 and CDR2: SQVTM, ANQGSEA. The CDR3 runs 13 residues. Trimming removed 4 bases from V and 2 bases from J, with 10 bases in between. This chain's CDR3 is CSVVRSSTDTQYF. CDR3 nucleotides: TGCAGCGTTGTTAGAAGTTCCACAGATACGCAGTATTTT.

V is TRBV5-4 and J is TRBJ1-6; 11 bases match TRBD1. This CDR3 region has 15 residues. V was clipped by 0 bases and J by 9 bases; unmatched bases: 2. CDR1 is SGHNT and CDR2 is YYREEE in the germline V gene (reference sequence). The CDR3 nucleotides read TGTGCCAGCAGCTTGGCCGGGACAGGGGGTTCACCCCTCCACTTT. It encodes CASSLAGTGGSPLHF.

The CDR3 nucleotides read TGTGCCAGCGCCACAGACGGAAACACCATATATTTT. The encoded protein is CASATDGNTIYF. This sequence joins TRBV3-1 (or the pseudogene TRBV3-2) and TRBJ1-3; no clear D. Trimming left V 8 bases short and J 4 bases short, with 9 bases between. The CDR3 loop spans 12 amino acids. Germline CDR1 reads LGHDT; CDR2 reads YNNKEL (reference sequence).

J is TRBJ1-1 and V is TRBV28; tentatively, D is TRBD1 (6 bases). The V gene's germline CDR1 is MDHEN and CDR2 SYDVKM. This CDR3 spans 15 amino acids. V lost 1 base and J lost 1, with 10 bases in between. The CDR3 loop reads CASSLSGQRNTEAFF. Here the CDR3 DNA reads TGTGCCAGCAGTTTATCCGGACAGAGGAACACTGAAGCTTTCTTT. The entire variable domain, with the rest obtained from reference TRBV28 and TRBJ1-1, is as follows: DVKVTQSSRYLVKRTGEKVFLECVQDMDHENMFWYRQDPGLGLRLIYFSYDVKMKEKGDIPEGYSVSREKKERFSLILESASTNQTSMYLCASSLSGQRNTEAFFGQGTRLTVV.

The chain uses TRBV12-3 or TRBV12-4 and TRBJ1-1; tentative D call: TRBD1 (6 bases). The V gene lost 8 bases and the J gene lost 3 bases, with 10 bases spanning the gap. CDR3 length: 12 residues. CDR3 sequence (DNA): TGTGCCAGCGGGGGCCCCTACACTGAAGCTTTCTTT. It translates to CASGGPYTEAFF.

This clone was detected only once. The CDR3 loop is CSVASGSFTGELFF. CDR3 coding DNA: TGCAGCGTTGCTAGCGGGAGCTTTACCGGGGAGCTGTTTTTT. The chain links TRBV29-1 to TRBJ2-2, with 10 bases that match TRBD2. V trimming: 4 bases; J trimming: 5 bases; junction bases outside the gene matches: 4. This CDR3 has 14 amino acids. The germline V gene encodes CDR1 SQVTM and CDR2 ANQGSEA.

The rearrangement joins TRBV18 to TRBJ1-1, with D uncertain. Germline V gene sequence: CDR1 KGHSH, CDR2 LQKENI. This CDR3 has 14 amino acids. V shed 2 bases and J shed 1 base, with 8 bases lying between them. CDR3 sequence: CASSPMRQNTEAFF. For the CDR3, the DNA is TGTGCCAGCTCACCAATGAGACAGAACACTGAAGCTTTCTTT.

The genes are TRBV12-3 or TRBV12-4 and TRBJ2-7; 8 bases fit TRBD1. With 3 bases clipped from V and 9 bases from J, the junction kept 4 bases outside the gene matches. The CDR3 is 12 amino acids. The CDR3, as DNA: TGTGCCAGCAGTTTCGGACAGGGTCCGCAGTACTTC. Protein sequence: CASSFGQGPQYF.

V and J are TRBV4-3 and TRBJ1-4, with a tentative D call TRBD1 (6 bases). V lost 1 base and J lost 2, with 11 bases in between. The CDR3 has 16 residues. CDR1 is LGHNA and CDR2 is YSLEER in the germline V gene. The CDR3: CASSQGQVGTNEKLFF. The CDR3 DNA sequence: TGCGCCAGCAGCCAAGGACAGGTGGGGACTAATGAAAAACTGTTTTTT.

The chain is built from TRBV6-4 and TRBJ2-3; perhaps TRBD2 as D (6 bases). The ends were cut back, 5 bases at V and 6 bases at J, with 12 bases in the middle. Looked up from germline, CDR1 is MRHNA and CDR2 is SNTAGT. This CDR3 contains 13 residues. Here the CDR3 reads CASSPTRRDTQYF. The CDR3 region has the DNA TGTGCCAGCAGTCCGACTAGAAGGGATACGCAGTATTTT.

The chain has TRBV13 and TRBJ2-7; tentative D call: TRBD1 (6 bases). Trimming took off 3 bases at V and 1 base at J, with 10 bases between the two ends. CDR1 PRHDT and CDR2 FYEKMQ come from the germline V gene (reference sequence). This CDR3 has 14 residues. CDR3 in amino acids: CASSFRTESYEQYF. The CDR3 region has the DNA TGTGCCAGCAGCTTCCGGACAGAGTCCTACGAGCAGTACTTC.

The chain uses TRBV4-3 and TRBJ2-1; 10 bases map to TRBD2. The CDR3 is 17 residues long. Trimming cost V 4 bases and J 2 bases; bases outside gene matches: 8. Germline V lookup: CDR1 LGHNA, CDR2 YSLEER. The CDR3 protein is CASSRKGGTSAYNEQFF. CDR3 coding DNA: TGCGCCAGCAGCCGGAAGGGGGGGACTAGCGCCTACAATGAGCAGTTCTTC.

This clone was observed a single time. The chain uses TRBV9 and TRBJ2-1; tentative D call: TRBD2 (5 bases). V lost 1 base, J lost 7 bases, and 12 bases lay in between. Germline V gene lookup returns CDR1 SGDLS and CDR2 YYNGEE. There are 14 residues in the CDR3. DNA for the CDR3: TGTGCCAGCAGCGTACGGGGAGATCCTAATGAGCAGTTCTTC. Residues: CASSVRGDPNEQFF.

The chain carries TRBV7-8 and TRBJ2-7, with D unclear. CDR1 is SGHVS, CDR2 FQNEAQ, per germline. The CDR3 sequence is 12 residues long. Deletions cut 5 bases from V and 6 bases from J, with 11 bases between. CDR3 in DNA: TGTGCCAGCAGCCGTGGGCTGGGCGAGCAGTACTTC. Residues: CASSRGLGEQYF.

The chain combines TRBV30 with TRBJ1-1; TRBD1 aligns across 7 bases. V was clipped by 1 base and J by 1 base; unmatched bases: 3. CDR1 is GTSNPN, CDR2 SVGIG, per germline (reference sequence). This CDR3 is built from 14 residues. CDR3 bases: TGTGCCTGGAGTGCGACAGGGAAGAACACTGAAGCTTTCTTT. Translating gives CAWSATGKNTEAFF.

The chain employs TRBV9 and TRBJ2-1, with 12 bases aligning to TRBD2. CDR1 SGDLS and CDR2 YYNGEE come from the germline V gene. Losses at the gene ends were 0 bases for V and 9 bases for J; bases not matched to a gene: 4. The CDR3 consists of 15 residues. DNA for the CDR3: TGTGCCAGCAGCGTAGTCTCTAGCGGGAGGGTTGAGCAGTTCTTC. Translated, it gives CASSVVSSGRVEQFF.

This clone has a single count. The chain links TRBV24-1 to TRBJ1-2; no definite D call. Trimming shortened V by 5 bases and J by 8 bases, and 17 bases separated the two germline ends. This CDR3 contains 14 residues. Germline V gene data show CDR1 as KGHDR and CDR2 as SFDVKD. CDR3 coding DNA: TGTGCCACCAGTGGAATTGCCCCCGGGGAAGGCTACACCTTC. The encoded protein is CATSGIAPGEGYTF.

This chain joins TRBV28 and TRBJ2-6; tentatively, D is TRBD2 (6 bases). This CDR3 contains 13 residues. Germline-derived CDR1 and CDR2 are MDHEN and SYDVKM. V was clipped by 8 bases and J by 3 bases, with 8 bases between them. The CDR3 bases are TGTGCCAGCCGGGGAGGTGGGGCCAACGTCCTGACTTTC. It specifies CASRGGGANVLTF.

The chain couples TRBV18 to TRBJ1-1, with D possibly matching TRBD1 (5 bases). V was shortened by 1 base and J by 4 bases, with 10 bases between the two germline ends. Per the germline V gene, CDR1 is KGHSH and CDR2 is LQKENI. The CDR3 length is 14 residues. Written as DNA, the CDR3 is TGTGCCAGCTCACCACAAGGGGCCGGCACTGAAGCTTTCTTT. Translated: CASSPQGAGTEAFF.

This chain's CDR3 is CATREGYNTEAFF. The DNA of the CDR3 is TGTGCCACCAGAGAGGGCTACAACACTGAAGCTTTCTTT. The V gene is TRBV6-5, the J gene TRBJ1-1; D is unresolved. The CDR3 has 13 amino acids. In germline, CDR1 is MNHEY, CDR2 SVGAGI. Deletions cut 10 bases from V and 2 bases from J, with 14 bases between.

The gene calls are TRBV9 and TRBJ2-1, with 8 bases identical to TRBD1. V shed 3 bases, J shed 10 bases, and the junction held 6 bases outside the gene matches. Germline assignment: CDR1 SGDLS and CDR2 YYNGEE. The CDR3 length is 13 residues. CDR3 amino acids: CASSAWTGREQFF. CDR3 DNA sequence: TGTGCCAGCAGCGCCTGGACAGGGCGGGAGCAGTTCTTC. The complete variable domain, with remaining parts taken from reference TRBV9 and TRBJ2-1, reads DSGVTQTPKHLITATGQRVTLRCSPRSGDLSVYWYQQSLDQGLQFLIQYYNGEERAKGNILERFSAQQFPDLHSELNLSSLELGDSALYFCASSAWTGREQFFGPGTRLTVL.